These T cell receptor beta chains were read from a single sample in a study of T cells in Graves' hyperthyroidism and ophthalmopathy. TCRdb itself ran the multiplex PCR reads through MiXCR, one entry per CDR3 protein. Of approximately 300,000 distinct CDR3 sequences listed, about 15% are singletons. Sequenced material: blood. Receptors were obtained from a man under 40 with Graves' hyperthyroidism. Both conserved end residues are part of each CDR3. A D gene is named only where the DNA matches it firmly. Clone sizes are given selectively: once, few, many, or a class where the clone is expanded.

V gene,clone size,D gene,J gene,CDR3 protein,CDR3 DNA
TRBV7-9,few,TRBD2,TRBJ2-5,CASSRSGIQETQYF,TGTGCCAGCAGCCGTAGCGGGATCCAAGAGACCCAGTACTTC
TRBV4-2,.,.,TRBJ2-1,CASSQVPNNEQFF,TGTGCCAGCAGCCAAGTCCCGAATAATGAGCAGTTCTTC
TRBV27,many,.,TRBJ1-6,CASSLQGWNSPLHF,TGTGCCAGCAGTTTACAGGGATGGAATTCACCCCTCCACTTT
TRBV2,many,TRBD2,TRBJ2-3,CASSVVLAATSDTQYF,TGTGCCAGCAGCGTAGTACTAGCGGCTACCTCAGATACGCAGTATTTT
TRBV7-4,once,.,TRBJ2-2,CASSVGLGNTGELFF,TGTGCCAGCAGCGTAGGGCTGGGGAACACCGGGGAGCTGTTTTTT
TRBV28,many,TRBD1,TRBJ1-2,CASNTGTGGDYGYTF,TGTGCCAGCAATACCGGGACAGGGGGGGACTATGGCTACACCTTC
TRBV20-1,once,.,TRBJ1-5,CSARLQGHGPQHF,TGCAGTGCTAGGTTACAGGGTCACGGGCCCCAGCATTTT
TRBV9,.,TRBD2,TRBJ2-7,CASSARSGRDSEQYF,TGTGCCAGCAGCGCCCGTAGCGGGAGGGACTCCGAGCAGTACTTC
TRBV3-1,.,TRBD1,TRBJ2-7,CASSPPGQGFYEQYF,TGTGCCAGCAGCCCTCCCGGACAGGGCTTCTACGAGCAGTACTTC
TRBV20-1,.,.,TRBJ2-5,CSATTASETQYF,TGCAGTGCTACGACAGCGTCGGAGACCCAGTACTTC
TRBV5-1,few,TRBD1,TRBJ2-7,CASSPTGGHEQYF,TGCGCCAGCAGCCCGACAGGGGGCCACGAGCAGTACTTC
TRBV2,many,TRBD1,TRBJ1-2,CARGGQGNYGYTF,TGTGCCCGAGGGGGACAGGGGAACTATGGCTACACCTTC